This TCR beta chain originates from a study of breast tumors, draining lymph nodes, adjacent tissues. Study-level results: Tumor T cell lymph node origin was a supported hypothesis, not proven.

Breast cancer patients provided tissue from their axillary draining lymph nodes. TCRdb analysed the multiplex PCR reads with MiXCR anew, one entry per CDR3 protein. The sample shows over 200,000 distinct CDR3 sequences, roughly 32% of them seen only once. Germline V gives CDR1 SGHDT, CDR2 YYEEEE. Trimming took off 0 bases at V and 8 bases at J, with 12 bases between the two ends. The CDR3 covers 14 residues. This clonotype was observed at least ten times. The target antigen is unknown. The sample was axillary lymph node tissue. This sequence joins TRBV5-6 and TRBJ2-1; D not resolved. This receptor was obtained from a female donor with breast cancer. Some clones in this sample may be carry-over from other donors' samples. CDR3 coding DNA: TGTGCCAGCAGCTTGGCGGTAGGAGTCCATGAGCAGTTCTTC. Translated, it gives CASSLAVGVHEQFF.